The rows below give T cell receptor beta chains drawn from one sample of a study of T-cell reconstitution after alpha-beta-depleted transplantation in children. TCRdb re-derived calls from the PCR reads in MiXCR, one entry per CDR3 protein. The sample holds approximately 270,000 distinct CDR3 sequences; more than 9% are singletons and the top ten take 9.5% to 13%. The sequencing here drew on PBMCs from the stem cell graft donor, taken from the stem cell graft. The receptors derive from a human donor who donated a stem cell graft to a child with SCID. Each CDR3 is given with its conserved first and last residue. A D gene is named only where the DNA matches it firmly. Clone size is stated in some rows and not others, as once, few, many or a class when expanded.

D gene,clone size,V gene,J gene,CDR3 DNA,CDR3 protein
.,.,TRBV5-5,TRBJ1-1,TGTGCCAGCAGCTTGGGTATTTCCAACACTGAAGCTTTCTTT,CASSLGISNTEAFF
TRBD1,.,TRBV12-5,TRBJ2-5,TGTGCTAGTGGTTTGGTACCATCAGGGGGCGTGGAGACCCAGTACTTC,CASGLVPSGGVETQYF
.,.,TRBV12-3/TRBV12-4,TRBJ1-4,TGTGCCAGCAGTTTCAGATTAAATGAAAAACTGTTTTTT,CASSFRLNEKLFF
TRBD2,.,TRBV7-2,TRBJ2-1,TGTGCCAGCAGCTTACGCCTTTATGGACTAGCGGGGGACAATGAGCAGTTCTTC,CASSLRLYGLAGDNEQFF
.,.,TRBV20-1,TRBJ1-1,TGCAGTGCTAGCTTAAACACTGAAGCTTTCTTT,CSASLNTEAFF
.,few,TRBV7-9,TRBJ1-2,TGTGCCAGCAGCTTAGATACTAACCCCGACTACACCTTC,CASSLDTNPDYTF
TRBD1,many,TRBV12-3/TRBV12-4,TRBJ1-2,TGTGCCAGCAACAAAGGAGGGACAGACTATGGCTACACCTTC,CASNKGGTDYGYTF
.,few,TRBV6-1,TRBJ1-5,TGTGCCAGCGGGACGGGGTTTTGGCAGCCCCAGCATTTT,CASGTGFWQPQHF
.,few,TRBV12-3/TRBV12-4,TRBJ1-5,TGTGCCAGCTCTTTGAGGGACTGGGGCAATCAGCCCCAGCATTTT,CASSLRDWGNQPQHF
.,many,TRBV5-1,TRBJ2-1,TGCGCCAGCAGCCCCGACGGGGTAAGCAATGAGCAGTTCTTC,CASSPDGVSNEQFF
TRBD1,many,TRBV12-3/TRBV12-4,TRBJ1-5,TGTGCCAGCAGTTTTGCGACAGGGGGCGCCCCGGGCAATCAGCCCCAGCATTTT,CASSFATGGAPGNQPQHF
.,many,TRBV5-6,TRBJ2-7,TGTGCCAGCAGCCCCGGGGCTTCCTACGAGCAGTACTTC,CASSPGASYEQYF
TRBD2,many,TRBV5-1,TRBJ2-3,TGCGCCAGCAGCCCAGGGACTAGCGGGGATACGCAGTATTTT,CASSPGTSGDTQYF
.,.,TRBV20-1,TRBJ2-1,TGCAGTGCTGACGGAGACTTGGGTCATGAGCAGTTCTTC,CSADGDLGHEQFF
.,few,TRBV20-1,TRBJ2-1,TGCAGTGCACCTCTGGGAAGCTCCTACAATGAGCAGTTCTTC,CSAPLGSSYNEQFF
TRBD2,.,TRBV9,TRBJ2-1,TGTGCCAGCAGCGTAGGGTGGCGGGGGGGCTCCAATGAGCAGTTCTTC,CASSVGWRGGSNEQFF
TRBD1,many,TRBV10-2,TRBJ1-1,TGCGCCAGCAGTAGGGGACAGGGGAGTGAAGCTTTCTTT,CASSRGQGSEAFF
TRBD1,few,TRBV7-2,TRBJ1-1,TGTGCCAGCAGCTCGGGACAGGGATTGAGAGCTTTCTTT,CASSSGQGLRAFF
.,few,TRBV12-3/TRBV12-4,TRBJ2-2,TGTGCCAGCAGCGGTTCCAGGGATGGGTCCGGGGAGCTGTTTTTT,CASSGSRDGSGELFF
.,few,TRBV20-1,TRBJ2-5,TGCAGTGCTAGTATTGATCAAGAGACCCAGTACTTC,CSASIDQETQYF
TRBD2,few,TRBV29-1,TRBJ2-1,TGCAGCGCAGCGGGGGGGCTTGGAAAGAGCTCCTACAATGAGCAGTTCTTC,CSAAGGLGKSSYNEQFF
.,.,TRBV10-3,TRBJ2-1,TGTGCCGGGGCCACGGGAACCTACAATGAGCAGTTCTTC,CAGATGTYNEQFF
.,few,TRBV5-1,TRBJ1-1,TGCGCCAGCAGCTTGAACGGGGGGACGAACACTGAAGCTTTCTTT,CASSLNGGTNTEAFF
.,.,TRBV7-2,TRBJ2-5,TGTGCCAGCACCCCTTCTTTGATCCAGTACTTC,CASTPSLIQYF
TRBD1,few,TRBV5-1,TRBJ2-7,TGCGCCAGCAGCTTTTCAGGGGGCGTCGAGCAGTACTTC,CASSFSGGVEQYF
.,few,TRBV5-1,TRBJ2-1,TGCGCCAGCAGCTTCGACTCTAGCTCCTACAATGAGCAGTTCTTC,CASSFDSSSYNEQFF
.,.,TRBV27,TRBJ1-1,TGTGCCAGCAAGCAGGGAACAGGGTACACTGAAGCTTTCTTT,CASKQGTGYTEAFF
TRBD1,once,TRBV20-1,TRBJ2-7,TGCAGTGCTAGAGATTATCAGATGGGACAGGGGTCCCCCTACGAGCAGTACTTC,CSARDYQMGQGSPYEQYF
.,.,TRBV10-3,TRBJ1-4,TGTGCCATCAGTGGTGTAGGGGAAGGGGAACTGTTTTTT,CAISGVGEGELFF
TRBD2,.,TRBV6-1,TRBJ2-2,TGTGCAATCACTGAGGGGACTAGCGGCGGGGAGCTGTTTTTT,CAITEGTSGGELFF
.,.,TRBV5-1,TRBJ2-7,TGCGCCAGCAGCTCACACAGGTACGAGCAGTACTTC,CASSSHRYEQYF
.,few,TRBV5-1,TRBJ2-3,TGCGCCAGCAGCCCCACCCGGGACAACCCCACAGATACGCAGTATTTT,CASSPTRDNPTDTQYF
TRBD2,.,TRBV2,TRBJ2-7,TGTGCCAGCAGGGGGGGGACCTCCTACGAGCAGTACTTC,CASRGGTSYEQYF